This TCR beta chain was retrieved from a study of T-cell reconstitution after alpha-beta-depleted transplantation in children. This clonotype was detected a few times. The target antigen is unknown. Preparing the TCRbeta library involved the use of unique molecular identifiers. TCRdb re-analysed the PCR reads in MiXCR, keeping a single row per CDR3 protein. The sample shows under 250,000 distinct CDR3 sequences, about 24% of them seen only once. Notes on the study in general: T-cell counts and diversity at one year following transplant were attributed mainly to newly produced T cells. There were reportedly several hundred expanded graft clones from which alpha-beta T cells came about two months after transplant.

The V gene's germline CDR1 is SGHRS and CDR2 YFSETQ. The V and J ends lost 1 base and 0 bases respectively, with 11 bases between them. The CDR3 runs to 15 residues. V is TRBV5-1 and J is TRBJ2-7, with a weak D call TRBD2 (6 bases). This sample comprised PBMCs, mostly from graft donor cells, obtained 360 days after TCRalphabeta/CD19-depleted stem cell transplant. The TCR was taken from a female patient aged 2-9 years who had a stem cell transplant for congenital amegakaryocytic thrombocytopenia, so the T cells may come from the graft donor. CDR3 DNA sequence: TGCGCCAGCAGCTTGTCGGCGGGATTCTCCTACGAGCAGTACTTC. Its translation is CASSLSAGFSYEQYF.